One sample yielded the 11 T cell receptor beta chains listed below, sequenced in a study of blood T cell repertoires in COVID-19. TCRdb keeps only in-frame clones here, not all; method: immunoSEQ multiplex PCR. The sample shows approximately 45,000 clones, over 70% of them seen only once. Sequenced material: peripheral blood. Receptors were obtained from a human donor in a cohort sampled during active COVID-19.

The chain joins TRBV7-3 to TRBJ1-6, with 8 bases identical to TRBD1. CDR1 is SGHTA, CDR2 FQGTGA, per germline. Germline trimming cut 7 bases from V and 5 bases from J; bases unmatched to any gene: 10. The length of the CDR3 is 16 residues. The chain's CDR3 is CASNPTGEADNSPLHF. CDR3 sequence (DNA): TGTGCCAGCAACCCGACAGGGGAAGCTGATAATTCACCCCTCCACTTT.

This chain joins TRBV6-6 and TRBJ2-1, with 8 bases matching TRBD2. The length of the CDR3 is 14 residues. V was pared by 6 bases and J by 3 bases, with 4 bases of the junction left unmatched. In germline, CDR1 is MNHNY, CDR2 SVGAGI (reference sequence). The CDR3 spells CASRSSGSYNEQFF. The CDR3 nucleotides are TGTGCCAGCAGATCCAGCGGGAGCTACAATGAGCAGTTCTTC.

This clone was counted only a few times. The CDR3 DNA reads as TGTGCCAGCAGCTTCTTACAGGGGGTCCGGACTGAAGCTTTCTTT. Protein sequence: CASSFLQGVRTEAFF. The chain has TRBV5-6 and TRBJ1-1; 8 bases agree with TRBD1. The germline V gene encodes CDR1 SGHDT and CDR2 YYEEEE. The junction had 8 bases not matched to a gene; V was cut back by 2 bases and J by 5 bases. CDR3 length equals 15 residues.

This clone showed up just a few times. The gene calls are TRBV19 and TRBJ1-5; D is uncertain. CDR1 is LNHDA, CDR2 SQIVND, per germline (reference sequence). The CDR3 is 16 amino acids. The V end was cut by 4 bases, the J end by 0 bases, with 13 bases between. In DNA, the CDR3 is TGTGCCAGTAGTAGGCGGGAGGGATATAGCAATCAGCCCCAGCATTTT. This sequence encodes CASSRREGYSNQPQHF.

The chain joins TRBV9 to TRBJ2-5, with 7 positions matching TRBD1. Germline CDR1 is SGDLS and CDR2 is YYNGEE. The CDR3 runs to 17 residues. Losses at the gene ends were 0 bases for V and 4 bases for J; bases not matched to a gene: 12. CDR3 in DNA: TGTGCCAGCAGCGTAGCTACCGGGACAGCCACCAGAGAGACCCAGTACTTC. Protein sequence: CASSVATGTATRETQYF.

About this clone: The germline gene is not matched at one end of the junction; a read error may be the cause. The rearrangement links TRBV28 to TRBJ1-2; 7 positions match TRBD1. From germline, CDR1 is MDHEN and CDR2 SYDVKM. The CDR3 is made up of 13 amino acids. This chain's CDR3 is CSAGGQDNYGYTF. The CDR3 bases are TGCTCGGCAGGGGGGCAGGATAACTATGGCTACACCTTC.

This clone was counted once. The gene calls are TRBV13 and TRBJ1-2; 7 bases fit TRBD1. The CDR3 is 15 amino acids. CDR1 is PRHDT and CDR2 is FYEKMQ in the germline V gene (reference sequence). V was pared by 6 bases and J by 3 bases, with 10 bases of the junction left unmatched. The CDR3 spells CASRPNDREYYGYTF. DNA for the CDR3: TGTGCCAGCAGACCTAACGACAGGGAATACTATGGCTACACCTTC.

J is TRBJ2-5 and V is TRBV7-2, with D tentatively TRBD2 (5 bases). This CDR3 spans 15 amino acids. Trimming left V 1 base short and J 9 bases short, with 18 bases between. Germline V lookup: CDR1 SGHTA, CDR2 FQGNSA. The CDR3 is CASSLEGLARLSQYF. Here the CDR3 DNA reads TGTGCCAGCAGCTTAGAAGGGCTAGCCCGCTTGTCCCAGTACTTC.

The chain recombines TRBV28 with TRBJ2-1, with D possibly matching TRBD1 (5 bases). CDR3 length: 15 residues. Germline CDR1 is MDHEN and CDR2 is SYDVKM. Trimming pared 3 bases from V and 2 bases from J, leaving 11 bases between. The CDR3 nucleotides read TGTGCCAGCAGTTTGATCACAGGTACCTACAATGAGCAGTTCTTC. The encoded protein is CASSLITGTYNEQFF.

This clone was recorded once. This chain uses TRBV29-1 with TRBJ1-3; no definite D call. Between the trimmed V and J ends, which lost 5 bases and 4 bases, there was a span of 9 bases. The CDR3 length is 12 residues. The germline CDR1 and CDR2 sequences are SQVTM and ANQGSEA. The DNA of the CDR3 is TGCAGCGTTTTTGGAGGGGGAAACACCATATATTTT. Translation: CSVFGGGNTIYF.

The rearrangement joins TRBV5-5 to TRBJ1-6; the match to TRBD1 covers 7 bases. CDR1 and CDR2 from the germline V gene are SGHKS and YYEKEE (reference sequence). Germline trimming cut 0 bases from V and 10 bases from J; bases unmatched to any gene: 7. The CDR3 is 15 residues long. The CDR3 coding sequence is TGTGCCAGCAGCTTGGAGGAGGGGGCCCGGTCACCCCTCCACTTT. Translating gives CASSLEEGARSPLHF.